This record covers a single T cell receptor (beta chain). The data derive from a study of cytomegalovirus exposure and HLA in healthy donors. This PCR relied on a set of 60 Vbeta primers and 13 Jbeta primers. Data came from immunoSEQ multiplex PCR; TCRdb stores just in-frame clones and leaves some out. In the table there are 64,000 or so clones, less than 90% of which are singletons. The sample taken for sequencing was PBMCs. The receptor comes from a female donor in good health and CMV-seronegative.

In nucleotides, the CDR3 is TGTGCCACCACTTCAGGGACTGGAAACACCATATATTTT. Translated: CATTSGTGNTIYF. This chain connects TRBV15 to TRBJ1-3, with D possibly TRBD1 on 5 matching bases. V was shortened by 7 bases and J by 2 bases, with 9 bases between the two germline ends. The CDR3 runs 13 residues. The V gene's germline CDR1 is LNHNV and CDR2 YYDKDF (reference sequence).